In its sample, the clone carrying this T cell receptor (beta chain) was seen many times. As yet, its antigen is unknown. These data are taken from a study of CD8 T cells in ankylosing spondylitis. Study-wide points: Significant enrichment of disease-linked clones was reported in matched ankylosing spondylitis synovial fluid.

Generation of TCR beta libraries employed quantitative 5'-RACE incorporating molecular barcodes. Using its own MiXCR run on the 5' RACE reads, TCRdb lists one record per CDR3 protein. This sample has 250,000 or so distinct CDR3 sequences, with 20% to 30% found just once. The ends were cut back, 4 bases at V and 1 base at J, with 4 bases in the middle. The CDR3 is made up of 12 amino acids. The V gene's germline CDR1 is MDHEN and CDR2 SYDVKM. The V and J genes are TRBV28 and TRBJ1-1; unclear D gene. Input material: blood, either unsorted or a sorted T cell fraction (not recorded which). This clonotype originated in a male donor with ankylosing spondylitis or in good health (not recorded which). The CDR3: CASSSANTEAFF. The CDR3 DNA is TGTGCCAGCAGTTCAGCGAACACTGAAGCTTTCTTT.